A single sample is the source of the 7 T cell receptor beta chains below, sequenced in a study of blood T cell repertoires in COVID-19. TCRdb's copy holds only in-frame clones and misses some; the assay was immunoSEQ multiplex PCR. The sample contains hundreds of thousands of clones, 70% to 90% of which appear only once. Sequenced material: peripheral blood. These receptors were collected from a man aged 18 to 29 with COVID-19, enrolled during active disease.

The chain joins TRBV19 to TRBJ2-7; 7 bases match TRBD2. V gave up 4 bases and J gave up 5 bases; unmatched junction bases: 11. CDR1 and CDR2 (germline): LNHDA, SQIVND (reference sequence). The CDR3 has 15 amino acids. CDR3 in DNA: TGTGCCAGTAGTACCCACTCGGGAGGCCTTAACGAGCAGTACTTC. Translated: CASSTHSGGLNEQYF.

The gene calls are TRBV3-1 (or the pseudogene TRBV3-2) and TRBJ2-1; D is perhaps TRBD2 (7 bases). CDR1 is LGHDT, CDR2 YNNKEL, per germline (reference sequence). V was clipped by 5 bases and J by 6 bases, with 23 bases between them. This CDR3 spans 17 amino acids. In nucleotides, the CDR3 is TGTGCCAGCAGCAGGGGAGGGGGGCGTCTGCTGCTCAATGAGCAGTTCTTC. Its protein is CASSRGGGRLLLNEQFF.

The chain employs TRBV6-5 and TRBJ2-5, with 8 bases identical to TRBD2. The V segment lost 5 bases and the J segment 5 bases; nucleotides outside the gene matches: 1. Germline lookup yields CDR1 MNHEY and CDR2 SVGAGI. This CDR3 spans 12 amino acids. The CDR3 spells CASSRGGETQYF. The DNA of the CDR3 is TGTGCCAGCAGTCGCGGGGGGGAGACCCAGTACTTC.

The chain couples TRBV6-1 to TRBJ2-3; 7 bases line up with TRBD1. Germline V CDR1 and CDR2: MNHNS, SASEGT. This CDR3 region has 20 residues. V lost 2 bases to trimming and J lost 1 base; unmatched junction nucleotides: 18. The CDR3 reads CASSERVGGPSSGRTDTQYF. Written as DNA, the CDR3 is TGTGCCAGCAGTGAAAGGGTAGGGGGCCCTAGCAGTGGTCGCACAGATACGCAGTATTTT.

The chain uses TRBV5-4 and TRBJ2-5, with TRBD2 matching 10 bases. The trim removed 3 bases at V and 2 bases at J, leaving 10 bases unmatched. The CDR3 runs to 17 residues. Germline loops: CDR1 SGHNT, CDR2 YYREEE (reference sequence). The chain's CDR3 is CASSWGLAGVGQETQYF. CDR3 sequence (DNA): TGTGCCAGCAGCTGGGGGCTAGCGGGGGTGGGGCAAGAGACCCAGTACTTC. Full variable domain (outside the CDR3, taken from reference TRBV5-4 and TRBJ2-5): ETGVTQSPTHLIKTRGQQVTLRCSSQSGHNTVSWYQQALGQGPQFIFQYYREEENGRGNFPPRFSGLQFPNYSSELNVNALELDDSALYLCASSWGLAGVGQETQYFGPGTRLLVL.

CDR3 nucleotide sequence: TGTGCCAGCAGTGAAGAGGAGACAGCAAGAAATACGCAGTATTTT. Protein: CASSEEETARNTQYF. The V call is TRBV6-1, the J call TRBJ2-3; D perhaps matches TRBD1 (5 bases). Germline CDR1 and CDR2: MNHNS and SASEGT. V was shortened by 1 base and J by 7 bases, with 15 bases between the two germline ends. There are 15 residues in the CDR3.

The J gene is TRBJ1-2, the V gene TRBV7-9, with D possibly TRBD1 on 6 matching bases. The CDR3 runs to 14 residues. Trimming cost V 1 base and J 6 bases, with 12 bases left between them. Germline values: CDR1 SEHNR, CDR2 FQNEAQ (reference sequence). CDR3 loop: CASSLEGGGDGYTF. In nucleotides, the CDR3 is TGTGCCAGCAGCTTAGAGGGGGGAGGGGATGGCTACACCTTC.